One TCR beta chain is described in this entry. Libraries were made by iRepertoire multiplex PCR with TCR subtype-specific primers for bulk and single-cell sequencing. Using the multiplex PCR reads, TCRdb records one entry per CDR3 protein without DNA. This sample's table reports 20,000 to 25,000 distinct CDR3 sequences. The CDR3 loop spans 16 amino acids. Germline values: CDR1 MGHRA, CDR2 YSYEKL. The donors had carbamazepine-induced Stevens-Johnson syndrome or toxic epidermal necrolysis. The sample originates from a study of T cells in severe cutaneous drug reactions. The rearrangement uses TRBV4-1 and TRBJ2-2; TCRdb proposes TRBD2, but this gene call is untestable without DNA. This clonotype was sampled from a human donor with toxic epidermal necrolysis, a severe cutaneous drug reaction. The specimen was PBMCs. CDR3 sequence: CASSQGSSGRAGELFF.